Each of the 25 T cell receptor beta chains below was sequenced from the same sample in a study of cytomegalovirus exposure and HLA in healthy donors. 13 Jbeta primers and 60 Vbeta primers were used for the PCR. Some clones are missing from TCRdb's copy, which holds only in-frame ones; the method was immunoSEQ multiplex PCR. Here the sample spans about 120,000 clones, 70% to 80% being singletons. Sequences were obtained from PBMCs. All receptors come from a woman aged 40-49 years in good health and CMV-seropositive.

This chain uses TRBV29-1 with TRBJ2-6; 11 positions agree with TRBD2. Germline lookup yields CDR1 SQVTM and CDR2 ANQGSEA. The CDR3 has 16 residues. The V and J ends lost 5 bases and 0 bases, in that order; junction bases with no gene match: 3. The CDR3: CSVTGLAVSGANVLTF. DNA for the CDR3: TGCAGCGTTACGGGACTAGCGGTCTCTGGGGCCAACGTCCTGACTTTC.

The V and J genes are TRBV5-8 and TRBJ1-2; 10 bases match TRBD1. V lost 6 bases to trimming and J lost 7 bases; unmatched junction nucleotides: 15. The germline gives CDR1 SGHTS, CDR2 YDEGEE. This CDR3 has 16 amino acids. The CDR3 nucleotides are TGTGCCAGCAACCATCGTCCGACAGGGGGCACAGGTGGCTACACCTTC. Translating it yields CASNHRPTGGTGGYTF.

The rearrangement links TRBV19 to TRBJ1-2, with TRBD1 matching 7 bases. J lost 4 bases, V lost 0 bases, and 2 bases had no gene match. CDR1 is LNHDA, CDR2 SQIVND, per germline (reference sequence). CDR3 length equals 14 residues. CDR3 region: CASSIEGTAYGYTF. CDR3 nucleotide sequence: TGTGCCAGTAGTATAGAAGGGACAGCCTATGGCTACACCTTC.

This clone occurred a few times. This chain joins TRBV4-1 and TRBJ2-7, with TRBD1 matching 7 bases. Germline trimming cut 4 bases from V and 4 bases from J; bases unmatched to any gene: 7. Germline V lookup: CDR1 MGHRA, CDR2 YSYEKL. The CDR3 has 14 amino acids. CDR3 DNA sequence: TGCGCCAGCAGCCTCCAGGAACAGGGGTACGAGCAGTACTTC. Protein product: CASSLQEQGYEQYF.

J is TRBJ2-2 and V is TRBV9, with D perhaps TRBD2 (6 bases). CDR3 length: 15 amino acids. Trimming pared 0 bases from V and 5 bases from J, leaving 11 bases between. The germline gives CDR1 SGDLS, CDR2 YYNGEE. Here the CDR3 reads CASSVAGGMTGELFF. The CDR3 nucleotides read TGTGCCAGCAGCGTAGCCGGGGGAATGACCGGGGAGCTGTTTTTT.

The chain has TRBV6-5 and TRBJ2-1; no reliable D call. The CDR3 length is 15 residues. Trimming cost V 0 bases and J 1 base, with 7 bases left between them. Germline values: CDR1 MNHEY, CDR2 SVGAGI. CDR3 bases: TGTGCCAGCAGTTACTCGGTGACTTCCTACAATGAGCAGTTCTTC. As protein: CASSYSVTSYNEQFF.

This chain's CDR3 is CATSRGEGGSYGYTF. In DNA form, the CDR3 reads TGTGCCACCAGCAGAGGAGAAGGGGGCTCCTATGGCTACACCTTC. The chain is built from TRBV15 and TRBJ1-2, with 7 bases identical to TRBD1. CDR1 is LNHNV, CDR2 YYDKDF, per germline (reference sequence). The CDR3 runs to 15 residues. V was clipped by 1 base and J by 4 bases; unmatched bases: 6.

The V gene is TRBV5-4, the J gene TRBJ2-7; 10 bases line up with TRBD1. V was pared by 6 bases and J by 0 bases, with 3 bases of the junction left unmatched. CDR1 and CDR2 from the germline V gene are SGHNT and YYREEE (reference sequence). This CDR3 is built from 14 residues. CDR3 loop: CASTRTGGSYEQYF. In DNA form, the CDR3 reads TGTGCCAGCACCAGGACAGGGGGCTCCTACGAGCAGTACTTC.

J is TRBJ2-1 and V is TRBV20-1, with D hard to call. Trimming removed 3 bases from V and 9 bases from J, with 6 bases in between. CDR1 DFQATT and CDR2 SNEGSKA come from the germline V gene (reference sequence). The CDR3 is made up of 10 amino acids. The CDR3 sequence: CSARESEQFF. The CDR3 nucleotides read TGCAGTGCTAGGGAGAGTGAGCAGTTCTTC.

The rearrangement uses TRBV11-2 and TRBJ2-3; D is undetermined. Trimming took off 0 bases at V and 5 bases at J, with 3 bases between the two ends. The CDR3 totals 12 residues. Germline CDR1 is SGHAT and CDR2 is FQNNGV. The CDR3 spells CASSLDLDTQYF. As DNA, the CDR3 is TGTGCCAGCAGCTTAGACTTAGATACGCAGTATTTT.

The chain is built from TRBV6-4 and TRBJ2-3; 10 nucleotides line up with TRBD2. The CDR3 sequence is 15 residues long. Trimming removed 4 bases from V and 2 bases from J; junction bases left unmatched: 3. CDR1 and CDR2 (germline): MRHNA, SNTAGT. CDR3: CASSVSGGATDTQYF. CDR3 coding DNA: TGTGCCAGCAGTGTAAGCGGGGGGGCCACAGATACGCAGTATTTT.

V usage is TRBV19 and J usage is TRBJ2-3; 7 nucleotides match TRBD2. The CDR3 is 15 amino acids. Germline trimming cut 3 bases from V and 4 bases from J; bases unmatched to any gene: 7. Germline lookup yields CDR1 LNHDA and CDR2 SQIVND (reference sequence). This CDR3 reads CASSIRGLVSDTQYF. The DNA for the CDR3 is TGTGCCAGTAGTATCCGCGGACTAGTGTCAGATACGCAGTATTTT. The full variable domain, with the rest looked up from reference TRBV19 and TRBJ2-3, is DGGITQSPKYLFRKEGQNVTLSCEQNLNHDAMYWYRQDPGQGLRLIYYSQIVNDFQKGDIAEGYSVSREKKESFPLTVTSAQKNPTAFYLCASSIRGLVSDTQYFGPGTRLTVL.

The rearrangement joins TRBV7-7 to TRBJ2-1, with 7 bases lining up with TRBD2. Germline CDR1 and CDR2: SSHAT and FNYEAQ (reference sequence). The CDR3 contains 13 residues. CDR3 in amino acids: CASSGTTDNEQFF. The CDR3 nucleotides read TGTGCTAGCTCGGGGACTACTGACAATGAGCAGTTCTTC.

The CDR3 nucleotides read TGTGCTAGTGGTTCCCCAGGGGGCTGGAACACTGAAGCTTTCTTT. Translation gives CASGSPGGWNTEAFF. The chain carries TRBV12-5 and TRBJ1-1, with 8 bases fitting TRBD1. The germline V gene has CDR1 LGHNT and CDR2 FRNRAP. This CDR3 spans 15 amino acids. Trimming removed 4 bases from V and 1 base from J; junction bases left unmatched: 5.

The chain couples TRBV25-1 to TRBJ1-2, with D unclear. The germline V and J ends were trimmed by 6 bases and 4 bases, with 6 bases remaining between them. Per the germline V gene, CDR1 is MGHDK and CDR2 is SYGVNS. The CDR3 covers 11 residues. The CDR3 spells CASSGTYGYTF. Here the CDR3 DNA reads TGTGCCAGCAGCGGTACCTATGGCTACACCTTC.

The CDR3 nucleotides read TGCGCCAGCAGTCGTACGCTTAGCGGGGGGGAGCAGTTCTTC. It specifies CASSRTLSGGEQFF. This chain connects TRBV5-1 to TRBJ2-1, with 10 bases identical to TRBD2. Germline lookup yields CDR1 SGHRS and CDR2 YFSETQ. The V gene end was trimmed by 5 bases and the J gene end by 10 bases; junction bases not matched to a gene: 9. The CDR3 covers 14 residues.

This clone occurred once. V usage is TRBV30 and J usage is TRBJ2-6; no clear D gene. The length of the CDR3 is 17 residues. Deletions cut 2 bases from V and 1 base from J, with 15 bases between. Germline lookup yields CDR1 GTSNPN and CDR2 SVGIG (reference sequence). The CDR3 sequence: CAWSLIQRRSGANVLTF. CDR3 coding DNA: TGTGCCTGGAGTCTCATCCAGCGCAGATCTGGGGCCAACGTCCTGACTTTC.

The chain is built from TRBV6-1 and TRBJ1-6; 9 nucleotides line up with TRBD1. CDR1 and CDR2 from the germline V gene are MNHNS and SASEGT. The V and J ends lost 4 bases and 14 bases, in that order; junction bases with no gene match: 9. The CDR3 is 14 amino acids. This CDR3 reads CASSGMDRGSSLHF. The CDR3 DNA reads TGTGCCAGCAGTGGAATGGACAGGGGATCTTCCCTCCACTTT.

The chain couples TRBV2 to TRBJ1-2; possible D gene TRBD1, 6 bases. The length of the CDR3 is 19 residues. Germline CDR1 SNHLY, CDR2 FYNNEI. V dropped 2 bases and J dropped 11 bases, with 33 bases sitting between them. The CDR3, as DNA: TGTGCCAGCAGTGAATTGAAAGGAATTCGGGCGCAGGGGCCAAGCAGGTACACCTTC. This gives the protein CASSELKGIRAQGPSRYTF.

The genes are TRBV7-6 and TRBJ2-2; TRBD1 agrees at 9 bases. From germline, CDR1 is SGHVS and CDR2 FNYEAQ. The CDR3 is made up of 16 amino acids. J was trimmed by 5 bases and V by 5 bases; bases with no gene match: 9. CDR3 amino acids: CASSAQQGARTGELFF. The CDR3 DNA reads TGTGCCAGCAGCGCACAACAGGGGGCGCGGACCGGGGAGCTGTTTTTT.

The chain uses TRBV19 and TRBJ2-3, with TRBD1 identical over 8 bases. The trim removed 7 bases at V and 1 base at J, leaving 4 bases unmatched. Per germline, CDR1 LNHDA and CDR2 SQIVND (reference sequence). CDR3 size: 14 residues. The CDR3 spells CASNPGQGTDTQYF. CDR3 in DNA: TGTGCCAGTAACCCGGGACAGGGCACAGATACGCAGTATTTT.

The chain links TRBV19 to TRBJ2-5; 9 bases agree with TRBD2. This CDR3 is 17 amino acids long. The ends lost 5 bases at V and 5 bases at J; junction bases unmatched: 15. Germline V gene sequence: CDR1 LNHDA, CDR2 SQIVND (reference sequence). The DNA of the CDR3 is TGTGCCAGTAGTTTGAGCGGGGGGCGTGGTAGGACGGAGACCCAGTACTTC. Translated: CASSLSGGRGRTETQYF. The complete variable domain, with remaining parts taken from reference TRBV19 and TRBJ2-5, reads DGGITQSPKYLFRKEGQNVTLSCEQNLNHDAMYWYRQDPGQGLRLIYYSQIVNDFQKGDIAEGYSVSREKKESFPLTVTSAQKNPTAFYLCASSLSGGRGRTETQYFGPGTRLLVL.

V usage is TRBV7-9 and J usage is TRBJ1-1; 7 positions match TRBD1. The length of the CDR3 is 13 residues. Germline trimming cut 7 bases from V and 8 bases from J; bases unmatched to any gene: 10. Germline V gene sequence: CDR1 SEHNR, CDR2 FQNEAQ (reference sequence). The CDR3: CASTGGQSREAFF. The CDR3 nucleotides are TGTGCCAGCACAGGGGGTCAGAGTAGGGAAGCTTTCTTT.

This clone has only a few counts. This sequence joins TRBV6-1 and TRBJ1-2; tentative D call: TRBD1 (5 bases). V lost 4 bases to trimming and J lost 7 bases, with 22 bases between them. Germline assignment: CDR1 MNHNS and CDR2 SASEGT. CDR3 length equals 16 residues. CDR3: CASSVYGGSLSGGYTF. DNA of the CDR3: TGTGCCAGCAGTGTGTACGGGGGTTCCCTCTCGGGTGGCTACACCTTC.

This sequence joins TRBV7-8 and TRBJ1-4, with 12 nucleotides matching TRBD1. This CDR3 comprises 14 residues. V gave up 5 bases and J gave up 11 bases; unmatched junction bases: 6. Germline assignment: CDR1 SGHVS and CDR2 FQNEAQ. CDR3 loop: CASSLGQGADKLFF. In nucleotides, the CDR3 is TGTGCCAGCAGCCTGGGACAGGGGGCCGACAAACTGTTTTTT. Based on the CDR3 plus reference TRBV7-8 and TRBJ1-4, the full variable domain is GAGVSQSPRYKVAKRGQDVALRCDPISGHVSLFWYQQALGQGPEFLTYFQNEAQLDKSGLPSDRFFAERPEGSVSTLKIQRTQQEDSAVYLCASSLGQGADKLFFGSGTQLSVL.